This TCR beta chain derives from a study of CD4 T cells in relation to SARS-CoV-2 and coronaviruses. Study-wide background: ViraFEST: approximately 10-day antigen culture of PBMCs, then TCR beta CDR3 sequencing. No peptide or an HIV-1 Nef peptide pool served as negative control.

Study-level findings and limits: Samples before the pandemic and after infection were not matched within any donor.

CD4+ T cells from unexposed donors were obtained before the COVID-19 pandemic (2011-2018). After 10 to 11 days of culture, CD4+ T cells were isolated. Unexposed-donor CD4+ T cells were probed with SARS-CoV-2 S/N and four cold-coronavirus spikes, cells permitting. The ends were cut back, 4 bases at V and 2 bases at J, with 9 bases in the middle. The CDR3 contains 14 residues. Germline V gene lookup returns CDR1 KGHSY and CDR2 FQNENV. Profiled with immunoSEQ multiplex PCR; TCRdb holds only in-frame clones, not every one. The sample yields roughly 30,000 clones, about 75% seen once. A note on this clone: The antigen is not known.

This sequence joins TRBV16 and TRBJ1-5; weak D call: TRBD1 (5 bases). This TCR was recovered from a human donor in good health. Sequencing used CD4+ T cells from PBMCs, cultured in vitro. CDR3 nucleotide sequence: TGTGCCAGCAGCCCTCTGGGGCGCAATCAGCCCCAGCATTTT. Its translation is CASSPLGRNQPQHF.